The clone carrying this T cell receptor beta chain is a singleton in its sample. Its antigen is as yet unknown. Germline V lookup: CDR1 SGHTA, CDR2 FQGNSA. J gave up 4 bases and V 5 bases, and 7 bases lay outside the gene matches. The CDR3 has 16 residues. 5'RACE primed at constant segments yielded TCR alpha and TCR beta cDNA libraries bearing sample barcodes and UMIs. TCRdb processed the 5' RACE reads anew with MiXCR; each CDR3 protein has one entry. Of a few hundred thousand distinct CDR3 sequences listed, more than 20% are singletons. The sample comes from a study of T-cell memory formation after mild COVID-19. Whole-study context: Largely, the TCR clusters proved donor specific. Overall study findings and caveats: Clones that contracted from day 15 to 85 were balanced CD4/CD8, while later expanders leaned CD4+. Of the contracting clones, CD4+ ones lay mainly in CM and EM, and CD8+ ones in EMRA.

The receptor comes from a man aged 18 to 29 who had mild COVID-19 (a few samples of this study predate the infection). Cell type and time point are not known. The V call is TRBV7-2, the J call TRBJ2-3; 12 bases are shared with TRBD2. Specimen: PBMCs or a T cell subset sorted from them (not recorded which). DNA of the CDR3: TGTGCCAGCAGCCCGCGACTAGCGGGGGCCGCAGATACGCAGTATTTT. Translating gives CASSPRLAGAADTQYF.